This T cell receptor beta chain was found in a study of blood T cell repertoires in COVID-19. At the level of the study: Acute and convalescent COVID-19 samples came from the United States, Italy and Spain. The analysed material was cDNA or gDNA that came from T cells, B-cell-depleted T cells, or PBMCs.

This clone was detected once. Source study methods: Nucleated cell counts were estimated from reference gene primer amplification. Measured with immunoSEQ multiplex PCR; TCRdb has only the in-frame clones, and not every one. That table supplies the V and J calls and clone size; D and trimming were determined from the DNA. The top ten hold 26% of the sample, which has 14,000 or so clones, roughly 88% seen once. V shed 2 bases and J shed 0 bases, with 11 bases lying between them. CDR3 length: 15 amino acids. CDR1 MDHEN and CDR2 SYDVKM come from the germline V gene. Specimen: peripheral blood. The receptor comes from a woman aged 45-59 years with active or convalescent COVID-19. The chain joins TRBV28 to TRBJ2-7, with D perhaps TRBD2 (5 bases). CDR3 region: CASSLQLARSYEQYF. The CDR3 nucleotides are TGTGCCAGCAGTTTACAGCTAGCCCGCTCCTACGAGCAGTACTTC.